This passage covers 13 T cell receptor beta chains from one sample sequenced in a study of shared clonotypes between healthy human individuals. The method was immunoSEQ multiplex PCR; TCRdb's version includes in-frame clones alone and lacks a portion of them. The sample has some 2.1 million clones; around 93% are singletons. Naive CD8 cells, CD45RO-negative and positively selected for CCR7, excluded terminally differentiated effector memory CD45RA+ cells. The sample consisted of naive CD8+ T cells from PBMCs. These receptors were collected from a man between 18 and 35 years old in good health. Some clones in this sample may be carry-over from other donors' samples.

This clone was recorded only once. This chain connects TRBV11-2 to TRBJ2-5, with 7 bases identical to TRBD1. The CDR3 covers 15 residues. Germline CDR1 reads SGHAT; CDR2 reads FQNNGV. Trimming at V came to 6 bases and at J to 5 bases, leaving 12 bases not matched to a gene. CDR3 coding DNA: TGTGCCAGCAGAGGGGGCTGGACGGCCTGGGAGACCCAGTACTTC. This translates into CASRGGWTAWETQYF.

In the case of this clone: Other DNA sequences within the sample encode an identical CDR3. The CDR3 coding sequence is TGCGCCAGCAGCCAAGTTGACAATAGCAATCAGCCCCAGCATTTT. Translating it yields CASSQVDNSNQPQHF. The V and J genes are TRBV4-1 and TRBJ1-5, with D uncertain. CDR1 MGHRA and CDR2 YSYEKL come from the germline V gene. Trimming left V 1 base short and J 0 bases short, with 7 bases between. The CDR3 has 15 residues.

Comment on this clone: The sample carries other DNA sequences with the same CDR3. The gene calls are TRBV6-6 and TRBJ2-7; D is unresolved. V lost 5 bases to trimming and J lost 3 bases, with 5 bases between them. CDR1 and CDR2 (germline): MNHNY, SVGAGI (reference sequence). This CDR3 is built from 11 residues. CDR3 amino acids: CASSHNYEQYF. As DNA, the CDR3 is TGTGCCAGCAGTCACAACTACGAGCAGTACTTC.

V gene TRBV7-3 combines with J gene TRBJ2-7; the match to TRBD2 covers 7 bases. Germline values: CDR1 SGHTA, CDR2 FQGTGA. The V segment lost 1 base and the J segment 6 bases; nucleotides outside the gene matches: 6. There are 14 residues in the CDR3. CDR3 region: CASSLNGGRPEQYF. For the CDR3, the DNA is TGTGCCAGCAGCTTAAACGGGGGGAGACCCGAGCAGTACTTC.

This chain joins TRBV11-2 and TRBJ2-1, with D unclear. Trimming stripped 5 bases from V and 7 bases from J, with 18 bases between. This CDR3 has 15 residues. CDR1 and CDR2 from the germline V gene are SGHAT and FQNNGV. Here the CDR3 DNA reads TGTGCCAGCAGCCCCCGAGGCAGAAATTGGAATGAGCAGTTCTTC. This encodes CASSPRGRNWNEQFF. Variable domain in full (rest from reference TRBV11-2 and TRBJ2-1): EAGVAQSPRYKIIEKRQSVAFWCNPISGHATLYWYQQILGQGPKLLIQFQNNGVVDDSQLPKDRFSAERLKGVDSTLKIQPAKLEDSAVYLCASSPRGRNWNEQFFGPGTRLTVL.

The chain links TRBV28 to TRBJ2-1; 10 bases agree with TRBD2. The CDR3 spans 17 residues. J was trimmed by 0 bases and V by 5 bases; bases with no gene match: 7. Germline CDR1 and CDR2: MDHEN and SYDVKM. This CDR3 reads CASSRRSSGSSYNEQFF. CDR3 nucleotide sequence: TGTGCCAGCAGTCGACGATCTAGCGGGAGCTCCTACAATGAGCAGTTCTTC.

This clone turned up a few times. The rearrangement uses TRBV10-1 and TRBJ1-1; D not resolved. Between the trimmed V and J ends, which lost 2 bases and 0 bases, there was a span of 10 bases. Germline V gene data show CDR1 as WNHNN and CDR2 as SYGVQD (reference sequence). CDR3 length: 15 residues. CDR3 sequence (DNA): TGCGCCAGCAGTGAGAACGGGGTCATGAACACTGAAGCTTTCTTT. Translating gives CASSENGVMNTEAFF.

In its sample, this clone was seen once. The rearrangement uses TRBV15 and TRBJ2-1; D uncertain. V was trimmed by 1 base and J by 9 bases, leaving 10 bases between them. The CDR3 sequence is 13 residues long. Per the germline V gene, CDR1 is LNHNV and CDR2 is YYDKDF (reference sequence). In DNA, the CDR3 is TGTGCCACCAGCAGAGTTACCCTCGGTGAGCAGTTCTTC. Translation gives CATSRVTLGEQFF.

The chain joins TRBV27 to TRBJ2-3; a weak D match, TRBD2 (5 bases). Trimming shortened V by 6 bases and J by 7 bases, and 17 bases separated the two germline ends. The CDR3 runs 14 residues. Germline V gene sequence: CDR1 MNHEY, CDR2 SMNVEV (reference sequence). Here the CDR3 reads CASRPRTDSHTQYF. CDR3 in DNA: TGTGCCAGCAGACCTAGGACGGACTCTCATACGCAGTATTTT.

This clone showed up just a few times. The chain employs TRBV19 and TRBJ1-1; unclear D gene. The V end was cut by 5 bases, the J end by 2 bases, with 9 bases between. This CDR3 is built from 13 residues. Germline V lookup: CDR1 LNHDA, CDR2 SQIVND (reference sequence). The CDR3 sequence: CASSAFINTEAFF. The CDR3 DNA is TGTGCCAGTAGTGCCTTCATCAACACTGAAGCTTTCTTT.

The V gene is TRBV28, the J gene TRBJ1-1; no firm D call. The V and J ends lost 6 bases and 2 bases respectively, with 7 bases between them. Per germline, CDR1 MDHEN and CDR2 SYDVKM. This CDR3 is 12 amino acids long. In DNA, the CDR3 is TGTGCCAGCAGAACAGCTAACACTGAAGCTTTCTTT. This sequence encodes CASRTANTEAFF. The variable domain in full, with the rest retrieved from reference TRBV28 and TRBJ1-1, is DVKVTQSSRYLVKRTGEKVFLECVQDMDHENMFWYRQDPGLGLRLIYFSYDVKMKEKGDIPEGYSVSREKKERFSLILESASTNQTSMYLCASRTANTEAFFGQGTRLTVV.

CDR3 in DNA: TGTGCCAGCTCACCACCACGTGTAGGGAACTACCCCTACGAGCAGTACTTC. It encodes CASSPPRVGNYPYEQYF. This chain links TRBV18 with TRBJ2-7; D is uncertain. Trimming shortened V by 0 bases and J by 2 bases, and 17 bases separated the two germline ends. The CDR3 runs to 17 residues. Germline CDR1 and CDR2: KGHSH and LQKENI.

The chain employs TRBV30 and TRBJ2-7; no firm D call. V was clipped by 1 base and J by 2 bases, with 12 bases between them. The CDR3 length is 14 residues. Germline V gene sequence: CDR1 GTSNPN, CDR2 SVGIG (reference sequence). The CDR3 sequence is CAWSDEDGTYEQYF. CDR3 DNA: TGTGCCTGGAGTGACGAGGACGGAACCTACGAGCAGTACTTC. Full variable domain (outside the CDR3, taken from reference TRBV30 and TRBJ2-7): SQTIHQWPATLVQPVGSPLSLECTVEGTSNPNLYWYRQAAGRGLQLLFYSVGIGQISSEVPQNLSASRPQDRQFILSSKKLLLSDSGFYLCAWSDEDGTYEQYFGPGTRLTVT.